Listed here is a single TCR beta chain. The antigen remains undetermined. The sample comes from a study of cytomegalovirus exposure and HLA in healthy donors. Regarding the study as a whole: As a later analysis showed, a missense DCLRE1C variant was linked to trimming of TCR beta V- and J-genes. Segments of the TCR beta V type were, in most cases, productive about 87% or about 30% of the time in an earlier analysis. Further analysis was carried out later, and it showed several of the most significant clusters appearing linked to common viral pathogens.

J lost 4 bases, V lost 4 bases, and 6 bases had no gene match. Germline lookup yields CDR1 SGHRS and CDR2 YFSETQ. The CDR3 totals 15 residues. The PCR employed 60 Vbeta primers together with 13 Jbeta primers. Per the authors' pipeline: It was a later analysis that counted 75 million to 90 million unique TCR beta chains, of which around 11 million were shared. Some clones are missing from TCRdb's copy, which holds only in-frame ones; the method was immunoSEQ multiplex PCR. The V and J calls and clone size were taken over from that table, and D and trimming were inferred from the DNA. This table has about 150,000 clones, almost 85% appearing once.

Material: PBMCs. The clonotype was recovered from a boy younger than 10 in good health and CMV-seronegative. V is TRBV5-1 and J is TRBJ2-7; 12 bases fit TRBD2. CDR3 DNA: TGCGCCAGCAGCCCGACTAGCGGGAGACGGTACGAGCAGTACTTC. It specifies CASSPTSGRRYEQYF.